The 9 T cell receptor beta chains reported below all come from one sample, sequenced in a study of cytomegalovirus exposure and HLA in healthy donors. The PCR had 60 Vbeta and 13 Jbeta primers. The assay was immunoSEQ multiplex PCR, and TCRdb's table has in-frame clones only and misses some. This table has 120,000 to 150,000 clones, 60% to 80% appearing once. The sample was PBMCs. Every receptor here comes from a female donor in good health and CMV-seronegative.

The table lists this clone with a count of one. The genes are TRBV19 and TRBJ1-5; perhaps TRBD1 as D (5 bases). Germline values: CDR1 LNHDA, CDR2 SQIVND (reference sequence). The CDR3 is 15 amino acids. V was pared by 6 bases and J by 1 base, with 13 bases between. The CDR3 sequence: CASSQGVSSNQPQHF. The DNA for the CDR3 is TGTGCCAGTAGCCAGGGTGTATCGAGCAATCAGCCCCAGCATTTT.

The CDR3 is CASSLGTRHTDEAFF. The CDR3 bases are TGTGCCAGCAGCTTGGGGACTAGACATACAGATGAAGCTTTCTTT. This chain uses TRBV5-8 with TRBJ1-1, with D unclear. Germline CDR1 SGHTS, CDR2 YDEGEE. V was trimmed by 0 bases and J by 7 bases, leaving 16 bases between them. The CDR3 runs to 15 residues.

The chain combines TRBV28 with TRBJ1-2, with a possible D match to TRBD1 (5 bases). Germline V gives CDR1 MDHEN, CDR2 SYDVKM. CDR3 length: 14 residues. Trimming removed 10 bases from V and 8 bases from J, with 23 bases in between. The CDR3 reads CATVGQGGLGGYTF. The CDR3 region has the DNA TGTGCCACCGTAGGGCAGGGAGGCTTGGGAGGCTACACCTTC.

The rearrangement joins TRBV27 to TRBJ2-5; D gene unclear. Looked up from germline, CDR1 is MNHEY and CDR2 is SMNVEV (reference sequence). CDR3 length: 13 amino acids. Trimming took 4 bases from V and 0 from J, leaving 6 bases between them. The CDR3 protein is CASSSVYQETQYF. CDR3 DNA sequence: TGTGCCAGCAGTTCGGTGTACCAAGAGACCCAGTACTTC.

The V and J genes are TRBV25-1 and TRBJ2-2; D unclear. This CDR3 region has 15 residues. V was trimmed by 1 base and J by 2 bases, leaving 8 bases between them. From germline, CDR1 is MGHDK and CDR2 SYGVNS. CDR3 amino acids: CASSESADNTGELFF. CDR3 in DNA: TGTGCCAGCAGTGAATCCGCGGATAACACCGGGGAGCTGTTTTTT.

The chain joins TRBV6-1 to TRBJ1-2; possibly TRBD1 for D (6 bases). Germline CDR1 is MNHNS and CDR2 is SASEGT. The CDR3 has 13 residues. V was pared by 5 bases and J by 3 bases, with 10 bases between. CDR3 amino acids: CASSPQGYYGYTF. DNA for the CDR3: TGTGCCAGCAGTCCACAGGGTTACTATGGCTACACCTTC.

The chain uses TRBV7-3 and TRBJ2-2, with 9 nucleotides matching TRBD2. The V gene's germline CDR1 is SGHTA and CDR2 FQGTGA. CDR3 length: 18 amino acids. Trimming took 8 bases from V and 5 from J; bases not matched to a gene: 18. DNA for the CDR3: TGTGCCAGCGCTATTCTGCGGGGGGGCGGAGAAGAGACCGGGGAGCTGTTTTTT. This encodes CASAILRGGGEETGELFF.

This rearrangement joins TRBV18 to TRBJ1-4; maybe TRBD1 (6 bases). The CDR3 covers 15 residues. V was pared by 1 base and J by 8 bases, with 14 bases between. CDR1 is KGHSH and CDR2 is LQKENI in the germline V gene. The CDR3 coding sequence is TGTGCCAGCTCACCACGTAAGGACAGAGGGGAAAAACTGTTTTTT. This codes for CASSPRKDRGEKLFF.

The rearrangement joins TRBV27 to TRBJ1-3, with TRBD1 identical over 7 bases. This CDR3 spans 13 amino acids. V lost 6 bases to trimming and J lost 3 bases; unmatched junction nucleotides: 2. The V gene's germline CDR1 is MNHEY and CDR2 SMNVEV (reference sequence). CDR3 in amino acids: CASRGGFGNTIYF. In DNA form, the CDR3 reads TGTGCCAGCAGAGGGGGCTTTGGAAACACCATATATTTT.